Given below is one TCR beta chain in context. V trimming: 2 bases; J trimming: 6 bases; junction bases outside the gene matches: 3. The CDR3 consists of 14 residues. The V gene's germline CDR1 is SGHVS and CDR2 FNYEAQ. These data are taken from a study of CD8+CD57+ T cells in acquired aplastic anemia. Patients chosen for sequencing had shown CD8+CD57+ cell expansion by flow cytometry. As a group, the patients uniformly had severe acquired aplastic anemia. Each patient gave a blood sample that was collected before any therapy had been received. TCR beta VDJ combinations and CDR3 sequences were profiled from genomic DNA. TCRdb recomputed calls from the reads with MiXCR, one row per CDR3 protein. The data show hundreds of thousands of distinct CDR3 sequences, 45% to 50% seen once.

What was sequenced was sorted CD4+, CD8+, or CD8+CD57+ T cells (not recorded which) from PBMCs. The rearrangement joins TRBV7-6 to TRBJ2-7; 11 bases line up with TRBD2. The receptor was derived from a human donor with aplastic anemia. CDR3 coding DNA: TGTGCCAGCAGCTTATTTACTAGCGGGAGCGAGCAGTACTTC. Its protein product is CASSLFTSGSEQYF.